This T cell receptor beta chain stems from a study of response to subunit inactivated influenza vaccine. Study-level results: After each seasonal influenza vaccination, few new T cells are recruited, the authors suggested.

TCRdb reprocessed the RT-PCR reads via MiXCR and lists one record per CDR3 protein. The table lists roughly 700,000 distinct CDR3 sequences, approximately 15% of them singletons, with around 7.3% in the top ten. As regards this clonotype: Its matching antigen is unknown.

Germline V CDR1 and CDR2: SGHAT, FQDESV (reference sequence). Unmatched junction bases numbered 12, after V lost 5 bases and J lost 0 bases. The CDR3 contains 19 residues. The genes are TRBV11-1 and TRBJ2-6, with 8 bases that match TRBD1. The sequence derives from a man aged 50-60 years who received an inactivated influenza vaccine. Specimen: PBMCs from blood, collected less than 15 days before vaccination. The CDR3 DNA follows: TGTGCCAGCAGCGGGCGTGGACAGGGTCCCAACTCTGGGGCCAACGTCCTGACTTTC. It codes for CASSGRGQGPNSGANVLTF.